Shown below are 2 T cell receptor beta chains from a single sample sequenced in a study of blood T cell repertoires in COVID-19. Libraries were prepared by immunoSEQ multiplex PCR; TCRdb keeps only in-frame clonotypes and omits some of them. Altogether some 38,000 clones are present, 85% to 90% being singletons, with the ten largest covering about 25%. Sequenced: peripheral blood. The source is a man aged 55-75 years with active or convalescent COVID-19.

This chain links TRBV19 with TRBJ2-1; possibly TRBD2 for D (6 bases). V lost 6 bases, J lost 8 bases, and 11 bases lay in between. CDR3 length: 12 residues. Germline loops: CDR1 LNHDA, CDR2 SQIVND (reference sequence). The CDR3 region is CASSGRWDEQFF. CDR3 coding DNA: TGTGCCAGTAGCGGGAGATGGGATGAGCAGTTCTTC.

This chain uses TRBV3-1 (or the pseudogene TRBV3-2) with TRBJ2-7; tentative D call: TRBD2 (5 bases). The CDR3 runs to 15 residues. Germline CDR1 is LGHDT and CDR2 is YNNKEL (reference sequence). V lost 4 bases and J 4 bases, leaving 17 bases between the germline ends. CDR3 bases: TGTGCCAGCAGCCGAACCCCGGGGAGCCGGTACGAGCAGTACTTC. Translating it yields CASSRTPGSRYEQYF.